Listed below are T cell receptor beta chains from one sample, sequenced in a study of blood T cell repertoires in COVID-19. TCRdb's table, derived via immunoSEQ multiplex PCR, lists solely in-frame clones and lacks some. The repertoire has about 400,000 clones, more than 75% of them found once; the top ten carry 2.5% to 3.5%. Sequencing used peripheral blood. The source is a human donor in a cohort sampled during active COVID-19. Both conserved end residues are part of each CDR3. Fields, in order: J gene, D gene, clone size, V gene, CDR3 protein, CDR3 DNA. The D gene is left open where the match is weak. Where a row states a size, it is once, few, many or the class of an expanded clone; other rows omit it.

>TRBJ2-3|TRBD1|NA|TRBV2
CASSPTGVVTDTQYF
TGTGCCAGCAGTCCGACAGGGGTGGTAACAGATACGCAGTATTTT
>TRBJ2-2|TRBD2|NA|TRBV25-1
CASRGLAGGGTGELFF
TGTGCCAGCAGGGGACTAGCGGGAGGAGGCACCGGGGAGCTGTTTTTT
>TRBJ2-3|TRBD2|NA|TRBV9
CASSTPSGAHTQYF
TGTGCCAGCAGCACCCCTAGCGGGGCACATACGCAGTATTTT
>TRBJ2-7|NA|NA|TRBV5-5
CASSFNRVAYEQYF
TGTGCCAGCAGCTTTAACAGGGTAGCCTACGAGCAGTACTTC
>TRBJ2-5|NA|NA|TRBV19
CASSRGWETQYF
TGTGCCAGTAGTCGGGGTTGGGAGACCCAGTACTTC
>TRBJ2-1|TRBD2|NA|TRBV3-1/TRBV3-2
CASSPQASGAYNEQFF
TGTGCCAGCAGCCCTCAGGCTAGCGGCGCCTACAATGAGCAGTTCTTC
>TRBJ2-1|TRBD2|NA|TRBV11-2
CASSFGSLAIGEQFF
TGTGCCAGCAGCTTTGGGTCACTAGCGATTGGTGAGCAGTTCTTC
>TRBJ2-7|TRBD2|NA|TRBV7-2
CASRSSGGSHEQYF
TGTGCCAGCAGGTCCTCGGGGGGGTCCCACGAGCAGTACTTC
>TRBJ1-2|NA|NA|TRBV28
CASSPYSGYNYGYTF
TGTGCCAGCAGTCCCTATTCAGGGTACAACTATGGCTACACCTTC
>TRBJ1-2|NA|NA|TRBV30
CAWSVPRAGYGYTF
TGTGCCTGGAGTGTCCCTCGGGCGGGCTATGGCTACACCTTC
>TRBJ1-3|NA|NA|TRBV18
CASSPLLEGNTIYF
TGTGCCAGCTCACCCCTCCTTGAGGGAAACACCATATATTTT
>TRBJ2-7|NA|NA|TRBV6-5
CASSYSYGGPGEQYF
TGTGCCAGCAGTTACTCATACGGTGGCCCGGGGGAGCAGTACTTC
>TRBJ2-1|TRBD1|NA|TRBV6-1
CASSEGTGGYNEQFF
TGTGCCAGCAGTGAAGGGACAGGGGGCTACAATGAGCAGTTCTTC
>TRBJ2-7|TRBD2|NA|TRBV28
CASVSGSLDEQYF
TGTGCCAGTGTTAGCGGGAGTTTAGACGAGCAGTACTTC
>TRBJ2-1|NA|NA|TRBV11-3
CASSLSLRGDEQFF
TGTGCCAGCAGCTTAAGTCTCAGGGGCGATGAGCAGTTCTTC
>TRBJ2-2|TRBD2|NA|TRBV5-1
CASSTTTSANTGELFF
TGCGCCAGCAGTACCACGACTAGCGCGAACACCGGGGAGCTGTTTTTT
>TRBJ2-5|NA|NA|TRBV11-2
CASSLEISQRWYQETQYF
TGTGCCAGCAGCTTAGAGATTAGCCAGCGCTGGTACCAAGAGACCCAGTACTTC
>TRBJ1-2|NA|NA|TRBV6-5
CASSPTSDYGYTF
TGTGCCAGCAGTCCAACGTCGGACTATGGCTACACCTTC
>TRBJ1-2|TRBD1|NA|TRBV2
CASTSEDRGGYTF
TGTGCCAGCACCTCAGAGGACAGGGGTGGCTACACCTTC
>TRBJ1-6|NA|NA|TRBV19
CASSITGGNSPLHF
TGTGCCAGTAGTATTACGGGGGGGAATTCACCCCTCCACTTT
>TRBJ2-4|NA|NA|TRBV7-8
CASSFDSSLAKNIQYF
TGTGCCAGCAGCTTCGACAGTAGTTTAGCCAAAAACATTCAGTACTTC
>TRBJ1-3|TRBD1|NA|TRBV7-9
CASGKTGTGGNTIYF
TGTGCCAGCGGGAAAACCGGGACAGGAGGAAACACCATATATTTT
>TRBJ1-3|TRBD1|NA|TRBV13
CASSSTGTGPLSGNTIYF
TGTGCCAGCAGCAGTACCGGGACAGGGCCTCTCTCTGGAAACACCATATATTTT
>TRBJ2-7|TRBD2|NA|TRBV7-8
CASSLITSGPGEQYF
TGTGCCAGCAGCTTAATCACTAGCGGTCCGGGCGAGCAGTACTTC
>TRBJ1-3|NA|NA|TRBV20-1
CSASGRADRNTIYF
TGCAGTGCTAGTGGGCGGGCAGACCGAAACACCATATATTTT
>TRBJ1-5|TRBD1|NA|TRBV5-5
CASSMTGGDNQPQHF
TGTGCCAGCAGCATGACAGGGGGCGACAATCAGCCCCAGCATTTT
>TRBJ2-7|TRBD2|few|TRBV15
CATSRDLGYGRPYEQYF
TGTGCCACCAGCAGAGATCTAGGGTACGGGAGGCCCTACGAGCAGTACTTC
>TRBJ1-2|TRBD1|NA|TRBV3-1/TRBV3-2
CASNSGGDYGYTF
TGTGCCAGCAACTCAGGGGGAGACTATGGCTACACCTTC
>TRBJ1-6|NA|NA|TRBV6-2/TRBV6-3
CASSQQGIDSPLHF
TGTGCCAGCAGTCAGCAGGGGATCGATTCACCCCTCCACTTT
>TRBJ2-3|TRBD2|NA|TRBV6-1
CASSDRTLATTDTQYF
TGTGCCAGCAGTGATCGGACACTAGCGACAACAGATACGCAGTATTTT
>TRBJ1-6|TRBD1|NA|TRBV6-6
CASRSGQGVYWSPLHF
TGTGCCAGCAGATCCGGACAGGGGGTTTATTGGTCACCCCTCCACTTT
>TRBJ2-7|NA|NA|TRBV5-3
CARSLCEGVHEQYF
TGTGCCAGAAGCTTATGTGAGGGGGTCCACGAGCAGTACTTC
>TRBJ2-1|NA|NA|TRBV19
CASSIGGAGNEQFF
TGTGCCAGTAGTATAGGGGGCGCTGGGAATGAGCAGTTCTTC
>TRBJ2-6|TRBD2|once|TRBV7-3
CASSFRTSGTGANVLTF
TGTGCCAGCAGCTTCAGGACTAGTGGAACTGGGGCCAACGTCCTGACTTTC
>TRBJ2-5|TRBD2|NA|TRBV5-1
CASSLELAGPEAQYF
TGCGCCAGCAGCTTGGAACTAGCGGGCCCAGAGGCCCAGTACTTC
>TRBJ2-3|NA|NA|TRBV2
CASSEGLGTDTQYF
TGTGCCAGCAGTGAGGGACTGGGAACAGATACGCAGTATTTT
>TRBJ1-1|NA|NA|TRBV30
CAWRPQDWNTEAFF
TGTGCCTGGAGGCCCCAGGACTGGAACACTGAAGCTTTCTTT
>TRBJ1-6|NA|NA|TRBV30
CAWSVLPGSSYNSPLHF
TGTGCCTGGAGTGTACTCCCTGGGAGCTCCTATAATTCACCCCTCCACTTT
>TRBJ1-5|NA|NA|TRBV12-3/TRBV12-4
CASSPPNQPQHF
TGTGCCAGCAGCCCCCCAAATCAGCCCCAGCATTTT
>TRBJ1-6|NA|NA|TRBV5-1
CASSPGSDRNNSPLHF
TGCGCCAGCAGCCCCGGAAGTGACAGGAATAATTCACCCCTCCACTTT
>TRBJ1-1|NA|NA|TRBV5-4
CASSLDRGTEAFF
TGTGCCAGCAGCTTGGACCGGGGGACTGAAGCTTTCTTT
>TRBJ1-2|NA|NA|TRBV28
CASSPRGWPGQANYGYTF
TGTGCCAGCAGCCCCCGTGGGTGGCCAGGGCAGGCTAACTATGGCTACACCTTC